Listed here are 17 T cell receptor beta chains from one sample, sequenced in a study of spatial heterogeneity in lung cancer. TCRdb passed the 5' RACE reads through MiXCR, listing each CDR3 protein once. The table includes approximately 25,000 distinct CDR3 sequences, about 7.6% detected once. Time point described: sample taken at primary tumor resection. Sequenced material: PBMCs, taken at surgery. Every receptor here comes from a male donor with early-stage non-small cell lung cancer.

Note on this clonotype: This may be a read error, as it is one base from a much larger clone. The chain's CDR3 is CAGSLVDSYTEAFF. CDR3 in DNA: TGTGCCGGCAGCTTAGTCGACAGCTACACTGAAGCTTTCTTT. The chain couples TRBV7-9 to TRBJ1-1; TRBD1 might be the D (5 bases). The CDR3 runs 14 residues. From germline, CDR1 is SEHNR and CDR2 FQNEAQ (reference sequence). The whole variable domain, remainder taken from reference TRBV7-9 and TRBJ1-1, is DTGVSQNPRHKITKRGQNVTFRCDPISEHNRLYWYRQTLGQGPEFLTYFQNEAQLEKSRLLSDRFSAERPKGSFSTLEIQRTEQGDSAMYLCAGSLVDSYTEAFFGQGTRLTVV.

The gene calls are TRBV18 and TRBJ2-7; no definite D call. The germline V and J ends were trimmed by 3 bases and 0 bases, with 6 bases remaining between them. Germline loops: CDR1 KGHSH, CDR2 LQKENI. The CDR3 loop spans 13 amino acids. CDR3 nucleotide sequence: TGTGCCAGCTCACCCCCTTCCTCCTACGAGCAGTACTTC. Amino acid sequence: CASSPPSSYEQYF. The complete variable domain, with remaining parts taken from reference TRBV18 and TRBJ2-7, reads NAGVMQNPRHLVRRRGQEARLRCSPMKGHSHVYWYRQLPEEGLKFMVYLQKENIIDESGMPKERFSAEFPKEGPSILRIQQVVRGDSAAYFCASSPPSSYEQYFGPGTRLTVT.

There are many counts of this clonotype. The chain carries TRBV7-8 and TRBJ1-5; no reliable D call. V lost 1 base, J lost 4 bases, and 5 bases lay in between. The V gene's germline CDR1 is SGHVS and CDR2 FQNEAQ. The CDR3 extends over 13 amino acids. The CDR3 nucleotides read TGTGCCAGCAGCTTAGGATGGAATCAGCCCCAGCATTTT. The encoded protein is CASSLGWNQPQHF.

The rearrangement uses TRBV20-1 and TRBJ1-1, with TRBD1 matching over 9 bases. Germline CDR1 is DFQATT and CDR2 is SNEGSKA (reference sequence). The CDR3 has 14 residues. Trimming removed 6 bases from V and 0 bases from J; junction bases left unmatched: 5. CDR3 sequence: CSAGDRGLNTEAFF. The CDR3 nucleotides read TGCAGTGCCGGTGACAGGGGGTTGAACACTGAAGCTTTCTTT.

This clonotype was found many times. The genes are TRBV4-1 and TRBJ1-5; 8 bases align to TRBD1. Looked up from germline, CDR1 is MGHRA and CDR2 is YSYEKL. The CDR3 has 16 amino acids. Trimming at V came to 1 base and at J to 1 base, leaving 3 bases not matched to a gene. CDR3 amino acids: CASSQGGQASNQPQHF. In DNA, the CDR3 is TGCGCCAGCAGCCAAGGGGGACAGGCGAGCAATCAGCCCCAGCATTTT.

This clonotype was observed a few times. The chain links TRBV27 to TRBJ2-3; TRBD2 aligns across 12 bases. Germline V gene lookup returns CDR1 MNHEY and CDR2 SMNVEV (reference sequence). The CDR3 consists of 17 residues. J lost 5 bases, V lost 3 bases, and 9 bases had no gene match. The CDR3, as DNA: TGTGCCAGCAGTTTGTCGAAACTAGCGGGAGGTCGAGATACGCAGTATTTT. This gives the protein CASSLSKLAGGRDTQYF.

This clonotype was seen repeatedly, ten times or more. J is TRBJ2-3 and V is TRBV5-1, with D possibly matching TRBD1 (5 bases). Germline lookup yields CDR1 SGHRS and CDR2 YFSETQ. Trimming left V 6 bases short and J 1 base short, with 12 bases between. There are 14 residues in the CDR3. The DNA of the CDR3 is TGCGCCAGCAACCCAGGGCCTGGCACAGATACGCAGTATTTT. As protein: CASNPGPGTDTQYF.

This clonotype was observed many times. The V gene is TRBV6-5, the J gene TRBJ2-1; the D is unclear. The CDR3 contains 13 residues. V was pared by 4 bases and J by 7 bases, with 11 bases between. CDR1 and CDR2 from the germline V gene are MNHEY and SVGAGI. This chain's CDR3 is CASSSEVWNEQFF. CDR3 bases: TGTGCCAGCAGTTCAGAAGTATGGAATGAGCAGTTCTTC.

This clonotype showed up many times. The V call is TRBV2, the J call TRBJ2-4; a weak D match, TRBD2 (6 bases). Germline V CDR1 and CDR2: SNHLY, FYNNEI. Deletions cut 6 bases from V and 0 bases from J, with 24 bases between. This CDR3 spans 19 amino acids. CDR3 DNA sequence: TGTGCCAGCAGCCCGGGACTCGCCAGCCCAAGTCTAGCCAAAAACATTCAGTACTTC. Translating gives CASSPGLASPSLAKNIQYF. The variable domain in full, with the rest retrieved from reference TRBV2 and TRBJ2-4, is EPEVTQTPSHQVTQMGQEVILRCVPISNHLYFYWYRQILGQKVEFLVSFYNNEISEKSEIFDDQFSVERPDGSNFTLKIRSTKLEDSAMYFCASSPGLASPSLAKNIQYFGAGTRLSVL.

The sample holds a few counts of this clonotype. The rearrangement joins TRBV7-9 to TRBJ2-4; tentative D call: TRBD1 (5 bases). The CDR3 has 16 amino acids. Deletions cut 5 bases from V and 0 bases from J, with 14 bases between. CDR1 and CDR2 from the germline V gene are SEHNR and FQNEAQ (reference sequence). The DNA of the CDR3 is TGTGCCAGCAGCGCAGGGTCAATCCTAGCCAAAAACATTCAGTACTTC. This codes for CASSAGSILAKNIQYF.

V usage is TRBV10-3 and J usage is TRBJ2-3, with D possibly matching TRBD2 (5 bases). Germline-derived CDR1 and CDR2 are ENHRY and SYGVKD. V was cut by 7 bases and J by 3 bases, with 11 bases left in between. This CDR3 spans 13 amino acids. CDR3 loop: CAIKVGDTDTQYF. As DNA, the CDR3 is TGTGCCATCAAAGTGGGAGATACAGATACGCAGTATTTT.

The chain has TRBV14 and TRBJ2-3; weak D call: TRBD2 (6 bases). With 0 bases removed from V and 9 bases from J, the gap between germline ends came to 13 bases. This CDR3 comprises 14 residues. Germline values: CDR1 SGHDN, CDR2 FVKESK. The CDR3 coding sequence is TGTGCCAGCAGCCAAGAAAAAAGACTAGTCACGCAGTATTTT. The encoded protein is CASSQEKRLVTQYF. Variable domain in full (rest from reference TRBV14 and TRBJ2-3): EAGVTQFPSHSVIEKGQTVTLRCDPISGHDNLYWYRRVMGKEIKFLLHFVKESKQDESGMPNNRFLAERTGGTYSTLKVQPAELEDSGVYFCASSQEKRLVTQYFGPGTRLTVL.

This chain connects TRBV6-1 to TRBJ2-3; D is unclear. The CDR3 runs 12 residues. The ends were cut back, 2 bases at V and 4 bases at J, with 4 bases in the middle. From germline, CDR1 is MNHNS and CDR2 SASEGT. The CDR3, as DNA: TGTGCCAGCAGTGAAAACGCAGATACGCAGTATTTT. Its protein product is CASSENADTQYF.

This clonotype has at least ten counts. The V and J genes are TRBV27 and TRBJ2-7; no clear D. This CDR3 has 16 residues. The germline V and J ends were trimmed by 3 bases and 2 bases, with 17 bases remaining between them. Germline values: CDR1 MNHEY, CDR2 SMNVEV (reference sequence). DNA of the CDR3: TGTGCCAGCAGTTTTTCTGGAAGCAAGACGGCCTACGAGCAGTACTTC. Translating it yields CASSFSGSKTAYEQYF.

V gene TRBV12-3 or TRBV12-4 combines with J gene TRBJ2-7, with TRBD1 matching over 8 bases. This CDR3 comprises 13 residues. V shed 6 bases, J shed 7 bases, and the junction held 8 bases outside the gene matches. CDR3 residues: CASSRDRSREQYF. The CDR3 region has the DNA TGTGCCAGCAGCCGGGACAGGAGCAGGGAGCAGTACTTC.

This clonotype was observed at least ten times. This sequence joins TRBV20-1 and TRBJ2-7; 8 nucleotides line up with TRBD1. V was clipped by 6 bases and J by 3 bases; unmatched bases: 13. This CDR3 spans 15 amino acids. CDR1 and CDR2 from the germline V gene are DFQATT and SNEGSKA (reference sequence). This CDR3 reads CSARDRRAPNYEQYF. In DNA form, the CDR3 reads TGCAGTGCCAGGGACAGGAGGGCCCCCAACTACGAGCAGTACTTC.

The V call is TRBV7-9, the J call TRBJ1-1; D unresolved. Germline-derived CDR1 and CDR2 are SEHNR and FQNEAQ (reference sequence). Trimming cost V 6 bases and J 3 bases, with 17 bases left between them. The CDR3 sequence is 15 residues long. CDR3 amino acids: CASSTPGHGDTEAFF. DNA for the CDR3: TGTGCCAGCAGTACACCAGGCCATGGGGACACTGAAGCTTTCTTT.